One sample yielded the 5 T cell receptor beta chains listed below, sequenced in a study of T cells in Graves' hyperthyroidism and ophthalmopathy. TCR beta CDR3 regions were amplified from RNA. In the first-round RT-PCR of the TCR CDR3, the HTBI primer set was used. TCRdb re-called the multiplex PCR reads with MiXCR, one entry per CDR3 protein. The sample has 450,000 to 700,000 distinct CDR3 sequences; under 60% are singletons. The sequenced sample consisted of peripheral blood or thyroid tissue (not recorded which). The receptors come from an adult woman with Graves' disease, either hyperthyroidism or ophthalmopathy (not recorded which).

This rearrangement joins TRBV15 to TRBJ1-2, with 10 bases that match TRBD1. Germline values: CDR1 LNHNV, CDR2 YYDKDF (reference sequence). The CDR3 covers 16 residues. The J segment lost 4 bases and the V segment lost 6 bases, leaving 11 bases of the junction unmatched. CDR3 bases: TGTGCCACCAGTAACGGGACAGGGGTGTTTGGCTATGGCTACACCTTC. This gives the protein CATSNGTGVFGYGYTF.

This clonotype occurred once. One base away lies a much larger clone, so this may be a sequencing read error. This chain links TRBV5-6 with TRBJ2-7; 7 nucleotides agree with TRBD1. Germline V gene lookup returns CDR1 SGHDT and CDR2 YYEEEE. Trimming at V came to 0 bases and at J to 6 bases, leaving 12 bases not matched to a gene. This CDR3 comprises 16 residues. The chain's CDR3 is CASSLAIHRGIVEQYF. The CDR3 DNA reads TGTGCCAGCAGCTTGGCCATTCACAGGGGCATTGTCGAGCAGTACTTC.

This clonotype was picked up one time. As DNA, the CDR3 is TGTGCCAGCAGCGGATCCCGGGCCGGAGAGTACGAGCAGTACTTC. This gives the protein CASSGSRAGEYEQYF. This chain connects TRBV9 to TRBJ2-7; no firm D call. The V gene lost 3 bases and the J gene lost 4 bases, with 17 bases spanning the gap. Germline assignment: CDR1 SGDLS and CDR2 YYNGEE. The CDR3 has 15 amino acids.

This clonotype was detected once. The V and J genes are TRBV7-9 and TRBJ1-6; D might be TRBD1 (6 bases). V was shortened by 3 bases and J by 10 bases, with 13 bases between the two germline ends. CDR3 length: 14 amino acids. Germline V CDR1 and CDR2: SEHNR, FQNEAQ (reference sequence). In DNA, the CDR3 is TGTGCCAGCAGCTTGTGGGGGCAACGATCACCCCTCCACTTT. This codes for CASSLWGQRSPLHF.

The rearrangement links TRBV7-2 to TRBJ1-6; possibly TRBD1 for D (5 bases). V was shortened by 5 bases and J by 10 bases, with 12 bases between the two germline ends. The CDR3 loop spans 13 amino acids. The germline CDR1 and CDR2 sequences are SGHTA and FQGNSA. The CDR3 DNA reads as TGTGCCAGCAGCGACGACAGACGGTCACCCCTCCACTTT. It is translated as CASSDDRRSPLHF.